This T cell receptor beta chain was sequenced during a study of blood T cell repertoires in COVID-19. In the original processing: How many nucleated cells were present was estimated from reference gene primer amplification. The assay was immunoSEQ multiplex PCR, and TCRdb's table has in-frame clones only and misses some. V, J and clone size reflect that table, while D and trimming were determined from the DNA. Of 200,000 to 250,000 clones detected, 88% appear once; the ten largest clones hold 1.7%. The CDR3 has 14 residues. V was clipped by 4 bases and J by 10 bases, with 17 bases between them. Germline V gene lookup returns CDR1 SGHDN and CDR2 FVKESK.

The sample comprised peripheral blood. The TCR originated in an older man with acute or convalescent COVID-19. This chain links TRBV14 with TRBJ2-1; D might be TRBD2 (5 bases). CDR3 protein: CASSRVSSSREQFF. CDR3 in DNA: TGTGCCAGCAGCCGGGTCTCCTCTAGCCGGGAGCAGTTCTTC.